The TCR beta chain described here comes from a study of shared clonotypes between healthy human individuals. The repertoire was sequenced with immunoSEQ multiplex PCR; TCRdb's copy has only in-frame clones and lacks some. The sample lists hundreds of thousands of clones; about 96% were seen once. Trimming pared 1 base from V and 0 bases from J, leaving 6 bases between. From germline, CDR1 is SGHAT and CDR2 FQNNGV. CDR3 length equals 15 residues. CD45RO-negative, CCR7-selected cells formed the naive CD8 fraction, which excluded terminally differentiated effector memory CD45RA+ cells. Material for sequencing was naive CD8+ T cells sorted from blood. V is TRBV11-2 and J is TRBJ1-4; D call uncertain. The sequence was collected from a woman aged 30 to 39 in good health. CDR3 coding DNA: TGTGCCAGCAGCTTAGCTGGTGCAACTAATGAAAAACTGTTTTTT. Its translation is CASSLAGATNEKLFF.